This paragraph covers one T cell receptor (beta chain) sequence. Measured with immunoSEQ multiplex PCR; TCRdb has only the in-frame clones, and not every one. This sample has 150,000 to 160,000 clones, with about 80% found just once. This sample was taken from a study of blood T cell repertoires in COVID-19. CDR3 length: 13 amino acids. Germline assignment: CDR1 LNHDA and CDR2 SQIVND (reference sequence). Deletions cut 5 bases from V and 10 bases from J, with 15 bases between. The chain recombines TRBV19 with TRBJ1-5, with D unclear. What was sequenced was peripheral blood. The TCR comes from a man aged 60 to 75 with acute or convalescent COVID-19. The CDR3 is CASSSSLGYPQHF. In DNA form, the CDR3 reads TGTGCCAGTAGTTCATCCCTCGGGTACCCCCAGCATTTT.